This is a list of T cell receptor beta chains from one sample in a study of graft-versus-host responses after intestinal transplantation. Libraries were prepared by immunoSEQ multiplex PCR; TCRdb keeps only in-frame clonotypes and omits some of them. The sample includes about 90,000 clones, around 90% of them seen just once. These receptors have no known antigen. This sample comprised unstimulated CD4+ T cells sorted from spleen or lymph node cells, obtained before transplant. Receptors originate from a human donor who was the organ donor for an intestinal transplant. The CDR3 runs from the conserved cysteine through the conserved F or W. A D gene is named only where the DNA matches it firmly. Clone size is given for some rows only: seen once, a few or many times, or a class if the clone is expanded.

cdr3_nt cdr3_aa d_call clone_size j_call v_call
TGCGCCAGCAGCTTTAGGGGGGGGATCTACGAGCAGTACTTC CASSFRGGIYEQYF NA NA TRBJ2-7 TRBV5-1
TGTGCCTGGAGTGTGGGGCGCACTAATGAAAAACTGTTTTTT CAWSVGRTNEKLFF NA NA TRBJ1-4 TRBV30
TGTGCCTGGAGTGTTGCCGGAGGAAGAAACACCATATATTTT CAWSVAGGRNTIYF NA few TRBJ1-3 TRBV30
TGTGCCAGCAGTGAAATCAATGTTAGCAATCAGCCCCAGCATTTT CASSEINVSNQPQHF NA few TRBJ1-5 TRBV2
TGTGCCAGTAGCCTAGACAGGACCCGCACAGATACGCAGTATTTT CASSLDRTRTDTQYF NA NA TRBJ2-3 TRBV19
TGTGCCAGCAGCCGACTCGCGACTAGCGGGGCCCAAGAGACCCAGTACTTC CASSRLATSGAQETQYF TRBD2 NA TRBJ2-5 TRBV4-2
TGCGCCAGCAGGGACCCTAGCGGCCAACTCACAGATACGCAGTATTTT CASRDPSGQLTDTQYF TRBD2 NA TRBJ2-3 TRBV5-1
TGCGCCAGCAGCTTAGCGGGAGCCTACAATGAGCAGTTCTTC CASSLAGAYNEQFF TRBD2 once TRBJ2-1 TRBV5-1
TGTGCCAGCAGCTTAGAGCGGGGGGGTTCAGAGACCCAGTACTTC CASSLERGGSETQYF TRBD2 NA TRBJ2-5 TRBV7-9
TGTGCCAGCAGTCCGACGACAGTTGGACGAACTAGCGGGAGGGGTGGTTTCTTC CASSPTTVGRTSGRGGFF TRBD2 NA TRBJ2-1 TRBV28
TGTGCCAGCAGTTATATTAGAACAGGGGTGTACTTC CASSYIRTGVYF TRBD1 NA TRBJ2-5 TRBV6-6